This is a list of T cell receptor beta chains from one sample in a study of shared clonotypes between healthy human individuals. The data were produced by immunoSEQ multiplex PCR, yet TCRdb's version contains in-frame clones alone and is incomplete. The sample includes about 1,800,000 clones, approximately 94% of them seen just once. Sequencing used naive CD8+ T cells sorted from blood. The source of these receptors is a man younger than 30 in good health. CDR3s include the opening cysteine and the closing phenylalanine or tryptophan. A D gene is named only where the DNA matches it firmly. Not every row has a clone size; where given, it reads once, few, many or a size class.

-	-	12	TRBJ2-3	TRBV10-1	CASSESGTTQYF	TGCGCCAGCAGTGAGTCGGGTACTACGCAGTATTTT
-	-	13	TRBJ2-1	TRBV6-5	CASSYRGFNEQFF	TGTGCCAGCAGTTACCGGGGGTTCAATGAGCAGTTCTTC
-	-	15	TRBJ2-2	TRBV11-2	CASSLQAMGTGELFF	TGTGCCAGCAGCTTGCAGGCGATGGGGACCGGGGAGCTGTTTTTT
-	-	11	TRBJ2-6	TRBV7-2	CALSGANVLTF	TGTGCCCTCTCTGGGGCCAACGTCCTGACTTTC
-	TRBD2	17	TRBJ2-5	TRBV7-2	CASSILSGLAGGETQYF	TGTGCCAGCAGCATTCTATCGGGACTAGCGGGGGGAGAGACCCAGTACTTC
-	TRBD1	15	TRBJ2-5	TRBV9	CASSETQGADETQYF	TGTGCCAGCAGCGAGACACAGGGGGCGGATGAGACCCAGTACTTC
-	-	13	TRBJ2-2	TRBV27	CASSWVGTGELFF	TGTGCCAGCAGTTGGGTCGGGACCGGGGAGCTGTTTTTT
-	-	13	TRBJ1-2	TRBV27	CASSLRHDYGYTF	TGTGCCAGCAGTTTACGGCACGACTATGGCTACACCTTC
-	TRBD1	12	TRBJ2-1	TRBV11-3	CASSVGQDEQFF	TGTGCCAGCAGCGTAGGACAGGATGAGCAGTTCTTC
-	TRBD1	16	TRBJ2-7	TRBV6-1	CASSEAGQGSSYEQYF	TGTGCCAGCAGTGAAGCTGGACAGGGAAGCTCCTACGAGCAGTACTTC
few	-	13	TRBJ2-7	TRBV5-1	CASSLDGSYEQYF	TGCGCCAGCAGCTTGGACGGTTCCTACGAGCAGTACTTC
-	-	12	TRBJ2-7	TRBV6-6	CASSSQSYEQYF	TGTGCCAGCAGTTCCCAAAGCTACGAGCAGTACTTC
-	TRBD2	16	TRBJ2-2	TRBV5-4	CASSLGLAGPTGELFF	TGTGCCAGCAGCTTGGGACTAGCGGGGCCCACCGGGGAGCTGTTTTTT
-	-	16	TRBJ1-4	TRBV28	CASSSRTDPYEEKLFF	TGTGCCAGCAGTTCGCGGACAGACCCTTATGAAGAAAAACTGTTTTTT
-	-	15	TRBJ1-2	TRBV19	CASSRDETGAYGYTF	TGTGCCAGTAGTAGGGACGAGACCGGGGCCTATGGCTACACCTTC
-	-	13	TRBJ2-1	TRBV27	CASSLFLAGEQFF	TGTGCCAGCAGTTTATTTCTGGCGGGGGAGCAGTTCTTC
once	TRBD2	14	TRBJ2-7	TRBV29-1	CSAGRASGRSEQYF	TGCAGCGCCGGGAGGGCTAGCGGGAGGAGCGAGCAGTACTTC
-	TRBD1	14	TRBJ2-7	TRBV2	CASMGTEITYEQYF	TGTGCCAGCATGGGGACAGAGATCACCTACGAGCAGTACTTC
-	TRBD1	16	TRBJ2-7	TRBV4-2	CASSRERQGPFYEQYF	TGTGCCAGCAGCCGCGAAAGACAGGGTCCTTTCTACGAGCAGTACTTC
-	-	14	TRBJ1-4	TRBV10-1	CARGIGQGIEKLFF	TGCGCAAGGGGGATAGGGCAGGGAATTGAAAAACTGTTTTTT
-	-	15	TRBJ2-2	TRBV9	CASSGSVLHTGELFF	TGTGCCAGCAGCGGCAGTGTGCTGCACACCGGGGAGCTGTTTTTT
-	TRBD2	17	TRBJ2-2	TRBV7-6	CASSPRTSGSSAGELFF	TGTGCCAGCAGCCCCCGGACTAGCGGGAGTAGTGCCGGGGAGCTGTTTTTT
-	-	14	TRBJ2-5	TRBV11-2	CASSLVLGGPTQYF	TGTGCCAGCAGCTTAGTGTTGGGGGGGCCGACCCAGTACTTC
-	TRBD1	14	TRBJ2-7	TRBV7-9	CASSVGQTVYEQYF	TGTGCCAGCAGCGTGGGACAGACGGTCTACGAGCAGTACTTC
-	TRBD2	15	TRBJ2-2	TRBV5-4	CATQGTSGDTGELFF	TGTGCCACCCAGGGGACTAGCGGCGACACCGGGGAGCTGTTTTTT
-	-	14	TRBJ2-7	TRBV2	CASSELTATYEQYF	TGTGCCAGCAGTGAATTGACCGCTACCTACGAGCAGTACTTC
-	-	14	TRBJ1-5	TRBV6-1	CASSEMDPNQPQHF	TGTGCCAGCAGTGAAATGGACCCCAATCAGCCCCAGCATTTT
once	-	12	TRBJ1-1	TRBV4-1	CASSHVNTEAFF	TGCGCCAGCAGCCATGTGAACACTGAAGCTTTCTTT
-	TRBD1	15	TRBJ1-6	TRBV6-6	CASSYSHRGSSPLHF	TGTGCCAGCAGTTACTCGCACAGGGGCAGTTCACCCCTCCACTTT
-	-	14	TRBJ2-7	TRBV7-9	CASSPRGARYEQYF	TGTGCCAGCAGCCCTAGGGGGGCCCGTTACGAGCAGTACTTC
-	-	17	TRBJ1-6	TRBV11-2	CASSLGVRDGYNSPLHF	TGTGCCAGCAGCTTGGGTGTTCGGGACGGGTATAATTCACCCCTCCACTTT
once	-	12	TRBJ2-7	TRBV5-4	CASSFLGGEQYF	TGTGCCAGCAGCTTCTTGGGGGGCGAGCAGTACTTC
once	TRBD2	15	TRBJ2-1	TRBV5-1	CASSLSGGPYNEQFF	TGCGCCAGCAGCCTTAGCGGGGGGCCGTACAATGAGCAGTTCTTC
once	-	15	TRBJ2-5	TRBV7-8	CASSSKLGFQETQYF	TGTGCCAGCAGCTCGAAGCTAGGGTTCCAAGAGACCCAGTACTTC
-	TRBD1	17	TRBJ2-7	TRBV27	CASSWEPGQGAIYEQYF	TGTGCCAGCAGTTGGGAACCGGGACAGGGGGCAATCTACGAGCAGTACTTC
once	TRBD1	16	TRBJ2-2	TRBV4-1	CASSQDRQGGTGELFF	TGCGCCAGCAGCCAAGATCGACAGGGGGGCACCGGGGAGCTGTTTTTT
-	-	16	TRBJ1-1	TRBV14	CASSQAGPSGNTEAFF	TGTGCCAGCAGCCAAGCAGGTCCCTCGGGGAACACTGAAGCTTTCTTT
-	-	16	TRBJ2-7	TRBV10-1	CASPVRSSQDSYEQYF	TGCGCCAGCCCTGTTCGTAGTTCCCAGGATTCCTACGAGCAGTACTTC
-	-	13	TRBJ2-7	TRBV13	CASSLGGSYEQYF	TGTGCCAGCAGCTTAGGGGGATCCTACGAGCAGTACTTC
-	TRBD1	13	TRBJ1-1	TRBV7-9	CASSLSGTAEAFF	TGTGCCAGCAGCTTAAGCGGGACAGCTGAAGCTTTCTTT
-	-	15	TRBJ2-7	TRBV4-2	CASSPSGAVSYEQYF	TGTGCCAGCAGCCCCTCAGGGGCCGTCTCCTACGAGCAGTACTTC
-	TRBD1	13	TRBJ1-1	TRBV29-1	CSVAGGEGTEAFF	TGCAGCGTTGCAGGGGGGGAGGGCACTGAAGCTTTCTTT
-	-	10	TRBJ2-1	TRBV2	CASRDHEQFF	TGTGCCAGCAGGGACCATGAGCAGTTCTTC
-	-	14	TRBJ2-7	TRBV5-4	CASSLGTSSYEQYF	TGTGCCAGCAGCTTGGGTACGAGCTCCTACGAGCAGTACTTC
-	-	20	TRBJ1-3	TRBV6-7	CASSYSFIQGKGHSGNTIYF	TGTGCCAGCAGTTACTCATTCATCCAGGGGAAGGGCCACTCTGGAAACACCATATATTTT
-	-	13	TRBJ2-1	TRBV11-2	CASTPTGVEEQFF	TGTGCCAGCACCCCGACAGGCGTGGAGGAGCAGTTCTTC